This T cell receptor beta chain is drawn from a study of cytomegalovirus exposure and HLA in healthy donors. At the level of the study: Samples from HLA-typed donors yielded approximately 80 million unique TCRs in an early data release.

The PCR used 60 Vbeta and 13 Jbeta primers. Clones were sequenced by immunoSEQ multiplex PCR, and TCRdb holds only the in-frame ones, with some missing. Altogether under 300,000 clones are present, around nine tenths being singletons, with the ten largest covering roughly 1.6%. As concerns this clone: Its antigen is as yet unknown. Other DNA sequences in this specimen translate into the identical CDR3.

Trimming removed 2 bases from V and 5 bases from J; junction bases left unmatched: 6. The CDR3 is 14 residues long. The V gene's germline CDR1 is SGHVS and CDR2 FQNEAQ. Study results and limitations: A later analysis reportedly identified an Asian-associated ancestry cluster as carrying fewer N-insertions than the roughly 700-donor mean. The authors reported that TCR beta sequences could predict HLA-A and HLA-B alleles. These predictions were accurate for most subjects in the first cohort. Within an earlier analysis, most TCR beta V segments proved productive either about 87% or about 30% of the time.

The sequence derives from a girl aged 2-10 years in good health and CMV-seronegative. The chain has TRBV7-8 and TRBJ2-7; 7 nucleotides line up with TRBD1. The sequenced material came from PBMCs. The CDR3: CASSLQTGIDEQYF. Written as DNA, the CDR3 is TGTGCCAGCAGCTTACAGACAGGGATCGACGAGCAGTACTTC.